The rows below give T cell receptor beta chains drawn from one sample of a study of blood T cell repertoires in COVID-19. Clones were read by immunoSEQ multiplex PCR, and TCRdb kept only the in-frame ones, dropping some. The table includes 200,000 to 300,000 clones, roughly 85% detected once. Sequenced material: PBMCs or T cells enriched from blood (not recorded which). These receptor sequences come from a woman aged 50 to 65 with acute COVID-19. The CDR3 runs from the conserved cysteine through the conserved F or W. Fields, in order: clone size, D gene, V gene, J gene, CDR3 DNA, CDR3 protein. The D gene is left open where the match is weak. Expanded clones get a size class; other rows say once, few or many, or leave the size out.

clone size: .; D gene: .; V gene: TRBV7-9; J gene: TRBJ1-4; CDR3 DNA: TGTGCCAGCACCTATCCCAGTACAACTAATGAAAAACTGTTTTTT; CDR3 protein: CASTYPSTTNEKLFF
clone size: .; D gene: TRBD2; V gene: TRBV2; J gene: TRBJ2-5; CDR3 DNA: TGTGCCAGCACCTGGACTAGCGGGGGTGGGGGAGAGACCCAGTACTTC; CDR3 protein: CASTWTSGGGGETQYF
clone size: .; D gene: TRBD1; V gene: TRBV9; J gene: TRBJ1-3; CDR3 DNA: TGTGCCAGCAGCCCCCAGGGGGGTGGAAACACCATATATTTT; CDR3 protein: CASSPQGGGNTIYF
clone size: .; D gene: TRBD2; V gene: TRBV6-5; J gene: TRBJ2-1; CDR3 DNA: TGTGCCAGCAGTTACTCTCCTAGCGGCTCCTACAATGAGCAGTTCTTC; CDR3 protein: CASSYSPSGSYNEQFF
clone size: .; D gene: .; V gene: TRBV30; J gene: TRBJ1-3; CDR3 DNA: TGTGCCTGGACCCCTGGGACTTTCTCTGGAAACACCATATATTTT; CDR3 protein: CAWTPGTFSGNTIYF
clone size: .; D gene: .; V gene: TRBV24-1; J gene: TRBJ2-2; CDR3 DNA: TGTGCCACCAGTGACCACGGGGGACCGAACACCGGGGAGCTGTTTTTT; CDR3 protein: CATSDHGGPNTGELFF
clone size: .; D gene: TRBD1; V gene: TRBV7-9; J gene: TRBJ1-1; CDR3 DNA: TGTGCCAGCAGCTTAGAAGGGGGCTTTGAAGCTTTCTTT; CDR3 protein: CASSLEGGFEAFF
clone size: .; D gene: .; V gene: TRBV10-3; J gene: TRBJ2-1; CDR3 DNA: TGTGCCATCAGTGCGGTGGGGGCGGTCGATGAGCAGTTCTTC; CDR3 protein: CAISAVGAVDEQFF
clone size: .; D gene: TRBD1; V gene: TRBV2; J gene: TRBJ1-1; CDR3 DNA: TGTGCCAGCAGTGACAGGGGGAGAGGAGCTTTCTTT; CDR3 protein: CASSDRGRGAFF
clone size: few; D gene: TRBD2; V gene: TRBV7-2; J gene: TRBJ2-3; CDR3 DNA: TGTGCCAGCAGCTTAGTTACTAGCGGGGCGGGGAGCACAGATACGCAGTATTTT; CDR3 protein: CASSLVTSGAGSTDTQYF
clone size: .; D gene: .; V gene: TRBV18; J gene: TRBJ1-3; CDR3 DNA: TGTGCCAGCTCGCAAGAAGAAGGGGGCTCTGGAAACACCATATATTTT; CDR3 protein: CASSQEEGGSGNTIYF
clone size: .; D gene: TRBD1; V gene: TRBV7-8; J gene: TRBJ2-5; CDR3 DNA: TGTGCCAGCAGCCAGGAACCCCGGGACAGCCTTTACTTTCAAGAGACCCAGTACTTC; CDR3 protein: CASSQEPRDSLYFQETQYF
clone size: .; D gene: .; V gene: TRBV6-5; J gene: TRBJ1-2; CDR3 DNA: TGTGCCAGCGAGGCGGGGTCGAGTGGCTACACCTTC; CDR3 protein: CASEAGSSGYTF
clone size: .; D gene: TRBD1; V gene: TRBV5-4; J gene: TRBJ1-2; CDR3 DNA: TGTGCCAGCAGCTTGCCGACAGGGAACTATGGCTACACCTTC; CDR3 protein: CASSLPTGNYGYTF
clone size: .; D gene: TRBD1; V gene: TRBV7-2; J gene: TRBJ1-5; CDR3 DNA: TGTGCCAGCAGCTTAACAGGGGGCGGTCAGCCCCAGCATTTT; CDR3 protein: CASSLTGGGQPQHF
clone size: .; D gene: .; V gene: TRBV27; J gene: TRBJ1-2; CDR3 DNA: TGTGCCAGCAGTTCCCAGACTAGTACTAACTATGGCTACACCTTC; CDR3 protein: CASSSQTSTNYGYTF
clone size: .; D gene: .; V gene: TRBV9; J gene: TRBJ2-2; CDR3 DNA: TGTGCCAGCAGCGTCTCTGTAGGCGGTTCCGGGGAGCTGTTTTTT; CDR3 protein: CASSVSVGGSGELFF
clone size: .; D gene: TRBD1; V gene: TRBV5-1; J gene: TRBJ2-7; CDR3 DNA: TGCGCCAGCAGCTTTGGACAGGTACCCTACGAGCAGTACTTC; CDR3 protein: CASSFGQVPYEQYF
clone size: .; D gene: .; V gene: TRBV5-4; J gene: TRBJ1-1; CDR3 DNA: TGTGCCAGCAGCTTGGATCTCAGGGCGAACACTGAAGCTTTCTTT; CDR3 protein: CASSLDLRANTEAFF
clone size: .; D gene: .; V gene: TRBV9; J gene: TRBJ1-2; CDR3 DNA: TGTGCCAGCAGCGCCAGGGCGGTTGACTATGGCTACACCTTC; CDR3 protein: CASSARAVDYGYTF
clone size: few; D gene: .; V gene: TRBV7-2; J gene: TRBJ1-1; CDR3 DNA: TGTGCCAGCAGCTTACTCCAGGGGATGAACACTGAAGCTTTCTTT; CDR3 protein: CASSLLQGMNTEAFF
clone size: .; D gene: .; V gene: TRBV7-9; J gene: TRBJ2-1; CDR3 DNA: TGTGCCAGCAGCCCGCTCTACCATGAGCAGTTCTTC; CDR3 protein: CASSPLYHEQFF
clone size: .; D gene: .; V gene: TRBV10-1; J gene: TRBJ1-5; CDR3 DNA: TGCGCCAGCAGTAACAGTGGCAATCAGCCCCAGCATTTT; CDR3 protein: CASSNSGNQPQHF
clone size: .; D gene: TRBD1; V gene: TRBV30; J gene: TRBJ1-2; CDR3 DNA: TGTGCCTGGAGGGGAGGACAGGGAATCTATGGCTACACCTTC; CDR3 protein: CAWRGGQGIYGYTF
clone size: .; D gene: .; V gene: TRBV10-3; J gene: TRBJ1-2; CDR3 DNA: TGTGCCATCAGTGATCTGCAGGAAACAGAATATGGCTACACCTTC; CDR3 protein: CAISDLQETEYGYTF
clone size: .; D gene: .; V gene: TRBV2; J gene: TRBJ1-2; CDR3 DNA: TGTGCCAGCAGTGGCGACAGGACGGACTATGGCTACACCTTC; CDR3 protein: CASSGDRTDYGYTF
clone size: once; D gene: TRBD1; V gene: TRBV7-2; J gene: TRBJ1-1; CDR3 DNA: TGTGCCAGCAGCCCGAACTACAGGGGGAACACTGAAGCTTTCTTT; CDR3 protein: CASSPNYRGNTEAFF
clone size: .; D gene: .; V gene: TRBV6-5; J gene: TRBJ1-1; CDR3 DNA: TGTGCCAGCAGCGGGGGAAGGGGCGTCGACACTGAAGCTTTCTTT; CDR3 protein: CASSGGRGVDTEAFF
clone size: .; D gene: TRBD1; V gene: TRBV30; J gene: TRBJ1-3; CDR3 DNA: TGTGCCTGGAGTGTACTCGGTAGGGGACAGGGGGCCGGCATATATTTT; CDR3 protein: CAWSVLGRGQGAGIYF
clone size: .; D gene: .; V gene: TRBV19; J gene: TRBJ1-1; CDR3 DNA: TGTGCCAGTAGTCCTCAACTGATGAACACTGAAGCTTTCTTT; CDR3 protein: CASSPQLMNTEAFF
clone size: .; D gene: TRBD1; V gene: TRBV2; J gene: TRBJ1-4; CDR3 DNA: TGTGCCGTCAATTGGGACAGCTTAAATGAAAAACTGTTTTTT; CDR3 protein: CAVNWDSLNEKLFF
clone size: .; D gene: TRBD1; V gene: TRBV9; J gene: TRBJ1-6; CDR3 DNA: TGTGCCAGCCGTGCCACGGGGACAGATAATTCACCCCTCCACTTT; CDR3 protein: CASRATGTDNSPLHF
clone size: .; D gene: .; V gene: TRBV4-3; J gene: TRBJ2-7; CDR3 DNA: TGCGCCAGCAGCCCACAGAAGTACTACGAGCAGTACTTC; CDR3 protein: CASSPQKYYEQYF
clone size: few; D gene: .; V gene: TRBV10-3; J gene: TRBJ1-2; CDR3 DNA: TGTGCCATCAGTGAGCCGGGGGAGGAAATGGCACAGGGCTACACCTTC; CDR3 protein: CAISEPGEEMAQGYTF
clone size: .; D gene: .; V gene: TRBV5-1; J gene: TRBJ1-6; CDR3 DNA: TGCGCCAGCAGCTTGGAGCAGGGGCGAGGTTCACCCCTCCACTTT; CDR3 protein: CASSLEQGRGSPLHF
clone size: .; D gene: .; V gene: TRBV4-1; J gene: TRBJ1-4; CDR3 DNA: TGCGCCAGCAGCCAAAGCGAAGCGAGAACTAATGAAAAACTGTTTTTT; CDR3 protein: CASSQSEARTNEKLFF
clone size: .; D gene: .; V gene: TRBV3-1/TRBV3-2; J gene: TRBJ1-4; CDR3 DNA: TGTGCCAGCAGCCAAGAGCGGGTGGAAAAACTGTTTTTT; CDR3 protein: CASSQERVEKLFF
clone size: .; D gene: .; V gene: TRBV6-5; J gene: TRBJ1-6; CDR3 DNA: TGTGCCTGGGCAGCGGTCTATAATTCACCCCTCCACTTT; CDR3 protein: CAWAAVYNSPLHF
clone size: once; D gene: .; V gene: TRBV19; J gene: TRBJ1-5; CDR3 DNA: TGTGCCAGTAGTATAACTTCCCGCATCGACAATCAGCCCCAGCATTTT; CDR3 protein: CASSITSRIDNQPQHF
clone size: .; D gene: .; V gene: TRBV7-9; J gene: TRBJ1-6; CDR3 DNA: TGTGCCAGCAGCTTAGGGACACATCATTCACCCCTCCACTTT; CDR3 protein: CASSLGTHHSPLHF
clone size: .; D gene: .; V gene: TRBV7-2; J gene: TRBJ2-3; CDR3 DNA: TGTGCCAGCAGCTCCGCGACAGGCACAGATACGCAGTATTTT; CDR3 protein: CASSSATGTDTQYF
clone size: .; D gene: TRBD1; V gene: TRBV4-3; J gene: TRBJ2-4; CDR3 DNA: TGCGCCAGCAGCCAAGATGGACCACAGGGGGCGGTAAACATTCAGTACTTC; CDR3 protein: CASSQDGPQGAVNIQYF
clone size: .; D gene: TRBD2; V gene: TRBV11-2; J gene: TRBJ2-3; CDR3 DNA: TGTGCCAGCAGCCCAGGACTAGCGGGGGGGTACACAGATACGCAGTATTTT; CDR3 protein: CASSPGLAGGYTDTQYF
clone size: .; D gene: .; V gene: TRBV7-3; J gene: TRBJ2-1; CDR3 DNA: TGTGCCAGCAGCAACAGGGATAGAAATGAGCAGTTCTTC; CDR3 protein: CASSNRDRNEQFF
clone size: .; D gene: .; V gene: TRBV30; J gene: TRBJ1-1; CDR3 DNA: TGTGCCTGGAGTGTGTCTGGGGCCGAAGCTTTCTTT; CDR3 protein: CAWSVSGAEAFF
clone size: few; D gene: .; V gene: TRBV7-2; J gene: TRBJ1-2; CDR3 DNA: TGTGCCAGCAGCATCAACAGGGTCAATGGCTACACCTTC; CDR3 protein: CASSINRVNGYTF
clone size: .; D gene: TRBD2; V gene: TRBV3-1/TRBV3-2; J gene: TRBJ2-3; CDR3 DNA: TGTGCCAGCAGCCAAGACCCTCTAGCGGGGGGGCGGGATACGCAGTATTTT; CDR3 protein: CASSQDPLAGGRDTQYF
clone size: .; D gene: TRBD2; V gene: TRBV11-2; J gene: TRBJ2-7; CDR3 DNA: TGTGCCAGCAGCTTAGAAGGGACTAGCGGGTTTTACGAGCAGTACTTC; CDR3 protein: CASSLEGTSGFYEQYF
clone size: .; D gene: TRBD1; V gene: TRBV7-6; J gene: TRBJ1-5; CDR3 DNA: TGTGCCAGCAGCTTGGGACAGGGCAGCAATCAGCCCCAGCATTTT; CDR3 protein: CASSLGQGSNQPQHF
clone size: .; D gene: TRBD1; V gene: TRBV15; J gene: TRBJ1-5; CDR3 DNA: TGTGCCACCAGCAGACCGGGACAGAGAAATCAGCCCCAGCATTTT; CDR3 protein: CATSRPGQRNQPQHF
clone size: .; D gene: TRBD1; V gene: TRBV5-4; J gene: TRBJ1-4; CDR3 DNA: TGTGCCAGCAGCTCCAGGGGGCGAGGAGGTGAAAAACTGTTTTTT; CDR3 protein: CASSSRGRGGEKLFF
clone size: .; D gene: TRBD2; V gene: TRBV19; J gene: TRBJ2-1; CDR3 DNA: TGTGCCAGTAATACTCTCCCTAGCGGGGGGAAGAATGAGCAGTTCTTC; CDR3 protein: CASNTLPSGGKNEQFF
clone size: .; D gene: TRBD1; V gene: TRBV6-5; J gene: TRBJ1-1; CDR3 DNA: TGTGCCAGCAGCGACAGGGGAAGGACTGAAGCTTTCTTT; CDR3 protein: CASSDRGRTEAFF
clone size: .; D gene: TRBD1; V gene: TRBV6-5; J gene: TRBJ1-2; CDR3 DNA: TGTGCCAGCAGTTCCCCCGGGACAGGCGGGTTCGGCTACACCTTC; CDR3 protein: CASSSPGTGGFGYTF
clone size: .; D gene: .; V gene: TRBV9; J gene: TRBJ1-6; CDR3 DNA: TGTGCCAGCAGCGTCTACGGGGGAAGCTCCTATAATTCACCCCTCCACTTT; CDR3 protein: CASSVYGGSSYNSPLHF
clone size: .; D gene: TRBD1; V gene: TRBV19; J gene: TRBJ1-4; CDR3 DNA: TGTGCCAGTAGTATGGGACAGGGAAATGAAAAACTGTTTTTT; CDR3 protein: CASSMGQGNEKLFF